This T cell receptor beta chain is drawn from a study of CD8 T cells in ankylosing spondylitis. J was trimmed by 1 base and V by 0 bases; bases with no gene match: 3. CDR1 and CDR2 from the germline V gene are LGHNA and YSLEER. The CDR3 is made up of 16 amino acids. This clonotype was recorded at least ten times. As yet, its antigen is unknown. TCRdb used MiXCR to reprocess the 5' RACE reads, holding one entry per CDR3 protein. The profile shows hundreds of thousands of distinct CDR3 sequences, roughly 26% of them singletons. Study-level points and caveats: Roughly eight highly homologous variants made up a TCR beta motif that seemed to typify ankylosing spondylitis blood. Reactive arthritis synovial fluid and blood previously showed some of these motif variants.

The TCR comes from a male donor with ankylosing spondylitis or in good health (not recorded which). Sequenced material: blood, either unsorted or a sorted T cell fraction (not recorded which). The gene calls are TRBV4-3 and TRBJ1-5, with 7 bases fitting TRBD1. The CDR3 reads CASSQDVGGSNQPQHF. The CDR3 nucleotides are TGCGCCAGCAGCCAAGATGTAGGGGGCAGCAATCAGCCCCAGCATTTT.